One and the same sample provided the 30 T cell receptor beta chains below, sequenced in a study of response to subunit inactivated influenza vaccine. TCRdb ran MiXCR on the RT-PCR reads and lists one entry per CDR3 protein. The repertoire holds fewer than 550,000 distinct CDR3 sequences, with about 25% as singletons. The sample was CD4+ T cells sorted from PBMCs, taken 5 days after vaccination. The receptors shown here come from a man aged 50 or older who received an inactivated influenza vaccine.

The genes are TRBV10-3 and TRBJ2-1, with a tentative D call TRBD1 (6 bases). V lost 3 bases to trimming and J lost 2 bases, with 11 bases between them. The V gene's germline CDR1 is ENHRY and CDR2 SYGVKD. This CDR3 region has 15 residues. CDR3 protein: CAISEIQGTYNEQFF. The CDR3 DNA follows: TGTGCCATCAGTGAAATCCAGGGGACCTACAATGAGCAGTTCTTC.

The table lists this clonotype with a few counts. V usage is TRBV27 and J usage is TRBJ2-2; no clear D gene. V lost 5 bases to trimming and J lost 0 bases, with 7 bases between them. CDR3 length equals 14 residues. Germline CDR1 MNHEY, CDR2 SMNVEV (reference sequence). The chain's CDR3 is CASSPAPNTGELFF. The DNA for the CDR3 is TGTGCCAGCAGTCCAGCACCGAACACCGGGGAGCTGTTTTTT.

This clonotype has just a few counts. V gene TRBV6-5 combines with J gene TRBJ2-7; D is unclear. Germline values: CDR1 MNHEY, CDR2 SVGAGI. Trimming removed 3 bases at V and 4 bases at J, with 13 bases between. The CDR3 has 14 residues. CDR3 region: CASSYPGRVYEQYF. As DNA, the CDR3 is TGTGCCAGCAGTTATCCAGGACGGGTATACGAGCAGTACTTC.

CDR3 region: CASSYSRYTRKTYNEQFF. In DNA, the CDR3 is TGTGCCAGCAGTTACTCAAGATACACGAGAAAGACCTACAATGAGCAGTTCTTC. The gene calls are TRBV6-5 and TRBJ2-1; D call uncertain. Per germline, CDR1 MNHEY and CDR2 SVGAGI. The CDR3 runs 18 residues. The germline V and J ends were trimmed by 0 bases and 2 bases, with 17 bases remaining between them.

This clonotype was counted between two and nine times. The rearrangement joins TRBV12-3 or TRBV12-4 to TRBJ2-1; D assignment may be TRBD1 or TRBD2 (6 bases each). CDR3 length equals 17 residues. The V and J ends lost 7 bases and 2 bases respectively, with 21 bases between them. CDR3 bases: TGTGCCAGCACTAACCATGTCGGGCGGGACACCTACAATGAGCAGTTCTTC. This codes for CASTNHVGRDTYNEQFF.

This clonotype was seen a few times. The chain joins TRBV27 to TRBJ1-6, with 7 bases fitting TRBD1. CDR3 size: 16 residues. The ends lost 6 bases at V and 9 bases at J; junction bases unmatched: 14. Per germline, CDR1 MNHEY and CDR2 SMNVEV (reference sequence). This CDR3 is CASRQIGTAGFSPLHF. CDR3 DNA sequence: TGTGCCAGCAGACAGATCGGGACAGCCGGTTTTTCACCCCTCCACTTT.

The V call is TRBV20-1, the J call TRBJ1-1; D remains ambiguous. CDR3 length: 12 amino acids. Germline V gene data show CDR1 as DFQATT and CDR2 as SNEGSKA (reference sequence). Trimming pared 5 bases from V and 1 base from J, leaving 8 bases between. The CDR3 DNA sequence: TGCAGTGCTTTGACGGGGAACACTGAAGCTTTCTTT. This codes for CSALTGNTEAFF.

Ten or more counts support this clonotype. This sequence joins TRBV5-1 and TRBJ2-5; 9 nucleotides line up with TRBD1. Germline CDR1 and CDR2: SGHRS and YFSETQ. This CDR3 has 14 amino acids. J lost 2 bases, V lost 4 bases, and 3 bases had no gene match. The CDR3 here is CASSGGTGQETQYF. The CDR3 nucleotides are TGCGCCAGCAGCGGCGGGACAGGGCAAGAGACCCAGTACTTC.

This clonotype showed up just a few times. V usage is TRBV5-1 and J usage is TRBJ2-3; 9 bases align to TRBD1. Losses at the gene ends were 5 bases for V and 3 bases for J; bases not matched to a gene: 7. In germline, CDR1 is SGHRS, CDR2 YFSETQ. The CDR3 is 15 residues long. The CDR3 coding sequence is TGCGCCAGCAGATCCGGGACAGGGCGGACAGATACGCAGTATTTT. Protein sequence: CASRSGTGRTDTQYF. Variable domain in full (rest from reference TRBV5-1 and TRBJ2-3): KAGVTQTPRYLIKTRGQQVTLSCSPISGHRSVSWYQQTPGQGLQFLFEYFSETQRNKGNFPGRFSGRQFSNSRSEMNVSTLELGDSALYLCASRSGTGRTDTQYFGPGTRLTVL.

This sequence joins TRBV7-2 and TRBJ1-1, with 7 positions matching TRBD1. This CDR3 is 15 amino acids long. J gave up 1 base and V 5 bases, and 7 bases lay outside the gene matches. Germline V lookup: CDR1 SGHTA, CDR2 FQGNSA. Written as DNA, the CDR3 is TGTGCCAGCAGCCTACGGAGGGACAGGAACACTGAAGCTTTCTTT. Translating gives CASSLRRDRNTEAFF.

This clonotype appeared a few times. The rearrangement joins TRBV27 to TRBJ1-6; D is undetermined. Germline assignment: CDR1 MNHEY and CDR2 SMNVEV (reference sequence). Trimming removed 3 bases at V and 9 bases at J, with 15 bases between. The CDR3 covers 15 residues. CDR3 loop: CASSLGQNFGSPLHF. For the CDR3, the DNA is TGTGCCAGCAGTTTGGGTCAGAATTTTGGTTCACCCCTCCACTTT.

A few counts support this clonotype. V and J are TRBV11-2 and TRBJ2-1, with 7 nucleotides matching TRBD1. V was pared by 1 base and J by 4 bases, with 4 bases of the junction left unmatched. The germline V gene encodes CDR1 SGHAT and CDR2 FQNNGV. The CDR3 has 15 amino acids. DNA of the CDR3: TGTGCCAGCAGCTTAGGAACAGGGGATTACAATGAGCAGTTCTTC. It specifies CASSLGTGDYNEQFF. The full variable domain, with the rest looked up from reference TRBV11-2 and TRBJ2-1, is EAGVAQSPRYKIIEKRQSVAFWCNPISGHATLYWYQQILGQGPKLLIQFQNNGVVDDSQLPKDRFSAERLKGVDSTLKIQPAKLEDSAVYLCASSLGTGDYNEQFFGPGTRLTVL.

This chain uses TRBV27 with TRBJ1-1; maybe TRBD1 (5 bases). The CDR3 covers 14 residues. Trimming pared 0 bases from V and 4 bases from J, leaving 9 bases between. Germline V gene sequence: CDR1 MNHEY, CDR2 SMNVEV (reference sequence). Here the CDR3 DNA reads TGTGCCAGCAGTTTATCTCAGGGAATCACTGAAGCTTTCTTT. Protein sequence: CASSLSQGITEAFF.

This clonotype was found a few times. The rearrangement links TRBV5-1 to TRBJ1-4; 9 bases are a match to TRBD1. The CDR3 contains 15 residues. Germline assignment: CDR1 SGHRS and CDR2 YFSETQ. V lost 4 bases to trimming and J lost 5 bases; unmatched junction nucleotides: 6. The DNA for the CDR3 is TGCGCCAGCAGCGTCACAGGGGGCGGCAATGAAAAACTGTTTTTT. It codes for CASSVTGGGNEKLFF.

DNA for the CDR3: TGCAGTGCTCAAAAGGACAGGCAAGAGACCCAGTACTTC. It translates to CSAQKDRQETQYF. This chain connects TRBV20-1 to TRBJ2-5; 7 bases are a match to TRBD1. Germline lookup yields CDR1 DFQATT and CDR2 SNEGSKA (reference sequence). Trimming cost V 5 bases and J 2 bases; bases outside gene matches: 5. This CDR3 spans 13 amino acids.

This clonotype was picked up a small number of times. J is TRBJ2-1 and V is TRBV2, with 9 bases matching TRBD1. This CDR3 is 14 amino acids long. Germline CDR1 reads SNHLY; CDR2 reads FYNNEI. V dropped 3 bases and J dropped 9; count of bases not matched to a gene: 6. This chain's CDR3 is CASSEGQGYGEQFF. In DNA, the CDR3 is TGTGCCAGCAGTGAGGGACAGGGTTACGGTGAGCAGTTCTTC.

This rearrangement joins TRBV6-2 or TRBV6-3 to TRBJ2-2; D gene unclear. This CDR3 is 14 amino acids long. Germline loops: CDR1 MNHEY, CDR2 SVGEGT. Trimming stripped 7 bases from V and 5 bases from J, with 14 bases between. This CDR3 is CASIETEKTGELFF. The CDR3 nucleotides are TGTGCCAGCATCGAAACAGAAAAGACCGGGGAGCTGTTTTTT.

This clonotype was seen a few times. V and J are TRBV11-2 and TRBJ1-1; 7 bases align to TRBD1. This CDR3 is 13 amino acids long. Trimming cost V 0 bases and J 10 bases; bases outside gene matches: 5. The germline gives CDR1 SGHAT, CDR2 FQNNGV. Here the CDR3 reads CASSLERGRPAFF. For the CDR3, the DNA is TGTGCCAGCAGCTTAGAGAGGGGGCGACCAGCTTTCTTT.

This chain joins TRBV6-1 and TRBJ2-3; D ambiguous. The CDR3 contains 14 residues. The V and J ends lost 1 base and 3 bases respectively, with 8 bases between them. The V gene's germline CDR1 is MNHNS and CDR2 SASEGT. As DNA, the CDR3 is TGTGCCAGCAGTGAAGGGGTAGAAACAGATACGCAGTATTTT. Translation: CASSEGVETDTQYF.

The rearrangement links TRBV7-2 to TRBJ2-5; no firm D call. Trimming took 9 bases from V and 2 from J, leaving 13 bases between them. Germline-derived CDR1 and CDR2 are SGHTA and FQGNSA. There are 13 residues in the CDR3. As DNA, the CDR3 is TGTGCCAGTTCCCCGTCGTGGCAAGAGACCCAGTACTTC. Amino acids: CASSPSWQETQYF. The entire variable domain, with the rest obtained from reference TRBV7-2 and TRBJ2-5, is as follows: GAGVSQSPSNKVTEKGKDVELRCDPISGHTALYWYRQSLGQGLEFLIYFQGNSAPDKSGLPSDRFSAERTGGSVSTLTIQRTQQEDSAVYLCASSPSWQETQYFGPGTRLLVL.

This clonotype was recorded a few times. The chain is built from TRBV6-5 and TRBJ2-5; D is ambiguous. Germline V gene lookup returns CDR1 MNHEY and CDR2 SVGAGI. V lost 2 bases and J lost 4, with 11 bases in between. This CDR3 has 14 residues. CDR3 nucleotides: TGTGCCAGCAGTTACAAGGGCTTATCAGAGACCCAGTACTTC. Translation: CASSYKGLSETQYF.

J is TRBJ1-2 and V is TRBV7-2; TRBD1 matches 7 bases. Germline V gene data show CDR1 as SGHTA and CDR2 as FQGNSA. CDR3 size: 14 residues. V was pared by 5 bases and J by 5 bases, with 8 bases of the junction left unmatched. CDR3 bases: TGTGCCAGCAGCGGATGGGACAGCTTATATGGCTACACCTTC. This gives the protein CASSGWDSLYGYTF.

This clonotype occurred a few times. This chain joins TRBV24-1 and TRBJ2-1, with no clear D. CDR3 length: 15 residues. Between the trimmed V and J ends, which lost 3 bases and 8 bases, there was a span of 16 bases. Germline V gene lookup returns CDR1 KGHDR and CDR2 SFDVKD. The CDR3 DNA reads as TGTGCCACCAGTGATGGTTTAGAGTCTAGGTATGAGCAGTTCTTC. It is translated as CATSDGLESRYEQFF.

The rearrangement uses TRBV28 and TRBJ2-6; 7 bases agree with TRBD2. The CDR3 covers 21 residues. The V gene end was trimmed by 1 base and the J gene end by 0 bases; junction bases not matched to a gene: 15. Germline loops: CDR1 MDHEN, CDR2 SYDVKM. The CDR3 DNA sequence: TGTGCCAGCAGTTTATTTCCTCGCGGGAGAGGTACTAGCTCTGGGGCCAACGTCCTGACTTTC. This encodes CASSLFPRGRGTSSGANVLTF.

The rearrangement uses TRBV5-5 and TRBJ2-7; no definite D call. V gave up 0 bases and J gave up 4 bases, with 8 bases separating them. Germline V gives CDR1 SGHKS, CDR2 YYEKEE (reference sequence). This CDR3 spans 13 amino acids. The CDR3 DNA reads as TGTGCCAGCAGCTTGGGGAGTGAGTACGAGCAGTACTTC. Protein sequence: CASSLGSEYEQYF.

A note on this clonotype: At one end, the junction sequence differs from germline, possibly due to a read error. The chain joins TRBV2 to TRBJ2-7, with D perhaps given as TRBD1 or TRBD2 (5 bases each). The CDR3 contains 18 residues. In germline, CDR1 is SNHLY, CDR2 FYNNEI. The CDR3 sequence: CARSFTPGMGRTFYEQYF. The CDR3, as DNA: TGTGCCCGCAGTTTCACCCCAGGTATGGGACGGACTTTCTACGAGCAGTACTTC.

This clonotype was seen many times. The J gene is TRBJ1-6, the V gene TRBV6-1, with unresolved D. V lost 2 bases to trimming and J lost 11 bases, with 10 bases between them. Germline CDR1 and CDR2: MNHNS and SASEGT. CDR3 size: 13 residues. The CDR3 loop is CASSEMGLTPLHF. CDR3 coding DNA: TGTGCCAGCAGTGAAATGGGATTAACACCCCTCCACTTT.

This clonotype was detected only a few times. The chain uses TRBV24-1 and TRBJ2-1; 7 positions match TRBD2. The trim removed 0 bases at V and 6 bases at J, leaving 7 bases unmatched. The CDR3 has 16 amino acids. Germline values: CDR1 KGHDR, CDR2 SFDVKD. The DNA for the CDR3 is TGTGCCACCAGTGATTTGGGAGGGAGGGCCGTCAATGAGCAGTTCTTC. It translates to CATSDLGGRAVNEQFF.

The genes are TRBV3-1 and TRBJ2-1, with D possibly being TRBD1 (5 bases). CDR1 is LGHDT, CDR2 YNNKEL, per germline (reference sequence). The length of the CDR3 is 13 residues. Trimming removed 4 bases from V and 7 bases from J, with 11 bases in between. The CDR3 spells CASSRLTENEQFF. The DNA of the CDR3 is TGTGCCAGCAGCCGTCTGACAGAGAATGAGCAGTTCTTC.

The chain couples TRBV4-2 to TRBJ1-4; weak D call: TRBD1 (6 bases). The CDR3 extends over 15 amino acids. The germline gives CDR1 LGHNA, CDR2 YNFKEQ. Trimming cost V 6 bases and J 2 bases, with 13 bases left between them. Written as DNA, the CDR3 is TGTGCCAGCAGTCCAACAGGGTCGACTAATGAAAAACTGTTTTTT. It codes for CASSPTGSTNEKLFF.